This TCR beta chain was obtained from a study of shared T cell receptors in the human thymus. The germline CDR1 and CDR2 sequences are MNHEY and SVGAGI. Trimming removed 0 bases at V and 7 bases at J, with 13 bases between. This CDR3 has 15 residues. Only in-frame clones appear in the TCRdb table, and some are missing; sequencing was by immunoSEQ multiplex PCR. The data show just under 550,000 clones, 78% seen once. These same data were also listed under a study on human thymus T cells. From that paper: The study used thymus tissue resected during corrective heart surgery.

This sequence joins TRBV6-5 and TRBJ2-1; D ambiguous. This TCR was recovered from a boy under three years old with a congenital heart defect. The sequenced material came from thymocytes. For the CDR3, the DNA is TGTGCCAGCAGTTACTCGTCCACCCCTAGGAATGAGCAGTTCTTC. Translation gives CASSYSSTPRNEQFF.